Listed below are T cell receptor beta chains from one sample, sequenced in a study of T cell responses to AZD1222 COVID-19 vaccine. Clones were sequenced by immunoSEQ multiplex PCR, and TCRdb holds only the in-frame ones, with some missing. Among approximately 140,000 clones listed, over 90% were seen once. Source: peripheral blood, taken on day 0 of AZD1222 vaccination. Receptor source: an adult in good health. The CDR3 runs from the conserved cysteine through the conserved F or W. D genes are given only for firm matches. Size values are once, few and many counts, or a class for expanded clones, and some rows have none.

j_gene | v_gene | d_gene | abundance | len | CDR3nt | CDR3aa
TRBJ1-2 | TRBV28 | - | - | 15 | TGTGCCAGCAGTCCGGGGGGGGTCGCGAACTATGGCTACACCTTC | CASSPGGVANYGYTF
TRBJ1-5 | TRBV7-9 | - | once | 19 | TGTGCCAGCCGCGCTAGAATAAAAGGCAGGGCGAGATTGAATCAGCCCCAGCATTTT | CASRARIKGRARLNQPQHF
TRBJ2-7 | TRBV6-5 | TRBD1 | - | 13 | TGTGCCAGCATTCGACAGGGAGAGGGCGAGCAGTACTTC | CASIRQGEGEQYF
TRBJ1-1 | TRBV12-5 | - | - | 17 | TGTGCTAGTGGTTTGGTCCGGGGGGGCCGAGGGGAGACTGAAGCTTTCTTT | CASGLVRGGRGETEAFF
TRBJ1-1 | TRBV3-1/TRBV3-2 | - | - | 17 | TGTGCCAGCAGCCCCAGACCCGGGTCCGCACCAAGAACTGAAGCTTTCTTT | CASSPRPGSAPRTEAFF
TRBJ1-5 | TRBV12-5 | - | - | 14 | TGTGCTAGTGCCTTGGGGGGGCGCAATCAGCCCCAGCATTTT | CASALGGRNQPQHF
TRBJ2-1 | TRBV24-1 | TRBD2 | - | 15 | TGTGCCACCAGTGATTTAGGCGGGGGAAACAATGAGCAGTTCTTC | CATSDLGGGNNEQFF
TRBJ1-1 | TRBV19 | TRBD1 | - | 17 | TGTGCCAGTATTAACCGGAGGACAGGAGGCACACGAGTTGAAGCTTTCTTT | CASINRRTGGTRVEAFF
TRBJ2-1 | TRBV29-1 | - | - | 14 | TGCAGCGTTTTGGACCAGTACAGAGGCCGTGAGCAGTTCTTC | CSVLDQYRGREQFF
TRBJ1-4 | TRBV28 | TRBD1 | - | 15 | TGTGCCAGCAGCTCTCTGACAGGGGGGAGTGAAAAACTGTTTTTT | CASSSLTGGSEKLFF
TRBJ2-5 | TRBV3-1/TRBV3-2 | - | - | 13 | TGTGCCAGCAGCCACTCCCGGGTAGAGACCCAGTACTTC | CASSHSRVETQYF
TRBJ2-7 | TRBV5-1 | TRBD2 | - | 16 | TGCGCCAGCAGCTCCCAGGAAGTGGCGGGGGGGCTCGAGCAGTACTTC | CASSSQEVAGGLEQYF
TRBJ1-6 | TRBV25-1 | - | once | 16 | TGTGCCAGCAGTGAATACTTTCTCGGGAATAATTCACCCCTCCACTTT | CASSEYFLGNNSPLHF
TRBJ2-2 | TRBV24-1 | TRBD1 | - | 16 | TGTGCCACCAGTGACCTTGGGACAGGGAGGGCCGGGGAGCTGTTTTTT | CATSDLGTGRAGELFF
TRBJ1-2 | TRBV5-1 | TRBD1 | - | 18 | TGCGCCAGCAGCTATACCGGGACAGGGTGGTCGGCTAACTATGGCTACACCTTC | CASSYTGTGWSANYGYTF
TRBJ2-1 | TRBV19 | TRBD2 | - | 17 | TGTGCCAGTAGTCCTCAACCCGGGACTAGCGGGAGGACTGAGCAGTTCTTC | CASSPQPGTSGRTEQFF
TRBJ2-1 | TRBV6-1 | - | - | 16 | TGTGCCAGCAGTGCCAACGACCGGCTCGAATACAATGAGCAGTTCTTC | CASSANDRLEYNEQFF
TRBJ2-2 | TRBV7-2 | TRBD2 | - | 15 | TGTGCCAGCCTAGCGGGGGGGAGGAACACCGGGGAGCTGTTTTTT | CASLAGGRNTGELFF
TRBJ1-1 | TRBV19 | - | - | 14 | TGTGCCAGTATGTCGACGGGGAGGAACACTGAAGCTTTCTTT | CASMSTGRNTEAFF
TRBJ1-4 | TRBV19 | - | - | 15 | TGTGCCAGTCACCTCGCCGGGACGGCGAATGAAAAACTGTTTTTT | CASHLAGTANEKLFF
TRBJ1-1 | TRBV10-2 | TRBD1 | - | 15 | TGCGCCAGCATAAGGGACAGTGTGATGAACACTGAAGCTTTCTTT | CASIRDSVMNTEAFF
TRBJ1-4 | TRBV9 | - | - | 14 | TGTGCCAGCAGCCTGACGTCCGGAGATGAAAAACTGTTTTTT | CASSLTSGDEKLFF
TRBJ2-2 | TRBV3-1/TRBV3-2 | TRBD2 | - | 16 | TGTGCCAGCAGCCGAACGGGAGGTTCGAACACCGGGGAGCTGTTTTTT | CASSRTGGSNTGELFF
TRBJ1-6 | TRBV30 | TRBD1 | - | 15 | TGTGCCTGGAGTGTGCTAGGACAGGGAAATTCACCCCTCCACTTT | CAWSVLGQGNSPLHF
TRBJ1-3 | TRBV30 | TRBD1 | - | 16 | TGTGCCTGGAGTGAAGGAACAGGGGACTTTAGTAACACCATATATTTT | CAWSEGTGDFSNTIYF
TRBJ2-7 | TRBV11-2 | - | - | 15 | TGTGCCAGCAGCGGGGCCCGTGGGCTCTCCTACGAGCAGTACTTC | CASSGARGLSYEQYF
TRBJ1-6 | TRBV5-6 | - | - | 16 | TGTGCCAGCAGCTATACCAGGGGTGTGGGGAATTCACCCCTCCACTTT | CASSYTRGVGNSPLHF
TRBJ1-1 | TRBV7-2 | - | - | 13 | TGTGCCAGCAGCTTCGAGCGGAACACTGAAGCTTTCTTT | CASSFERNTEAFF
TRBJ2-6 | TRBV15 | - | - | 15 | TGTGCCACCAGCAGTTCGAACCCTGGGGCCAACGTCCTGACTTTC | CATSSSNPGANVLTF
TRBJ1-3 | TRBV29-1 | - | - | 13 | TGCAGCGCCGGGGACCCGGCTGGAAACACCATATATTTT | CSAGDPAGNTIYF
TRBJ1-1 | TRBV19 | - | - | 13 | TGTGCCAGTAGTATGTCAGGGAACACTGAAGCTTTCTTT | CASSMSGNTEAFF
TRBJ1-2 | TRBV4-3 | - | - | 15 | TGCGCCAGCAGCCAAGATGGGGGGGAGAGGGATGGCTACACCTTC | CASSQDGGERDGYTF
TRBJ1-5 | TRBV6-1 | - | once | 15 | TGTGCCAGCAGTGACGAGGGCGCGTGGGGTCAGCCCCAGCATTTT | CASSDEGAWGQPQHF
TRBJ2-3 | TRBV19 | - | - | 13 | TGTGCCAGTACATTGGCTCGATCGGATACGCAGTATTTT | CASTLARSDTQYF
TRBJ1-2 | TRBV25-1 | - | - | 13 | TGTGCCAGCAGCCATTACGGGACGGATGGCTACACCTTC | CASSHYGTDGYTF
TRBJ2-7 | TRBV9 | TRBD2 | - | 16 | TGTGCCAGCAGCCGTGAGGGAGGACTAGATCCAAACGAGCAGTACTTC | CASSREGGLDPNEQYF
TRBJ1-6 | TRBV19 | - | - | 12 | TGTGCCAGCCGGGCCAATAATTCACCCCTCCACTTT | CASRANNSPLHF
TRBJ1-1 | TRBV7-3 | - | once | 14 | TGTGCCAGCAGCTTCGGCCCGATGAACACTGAAGCTTTCTTT | CASSFGPMNTEAFF
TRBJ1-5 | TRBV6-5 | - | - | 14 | TGTGCCAGCAGTTACGCTACGACCGGGACGCCCCAGCATTTT | CASSYATTGTPQHF